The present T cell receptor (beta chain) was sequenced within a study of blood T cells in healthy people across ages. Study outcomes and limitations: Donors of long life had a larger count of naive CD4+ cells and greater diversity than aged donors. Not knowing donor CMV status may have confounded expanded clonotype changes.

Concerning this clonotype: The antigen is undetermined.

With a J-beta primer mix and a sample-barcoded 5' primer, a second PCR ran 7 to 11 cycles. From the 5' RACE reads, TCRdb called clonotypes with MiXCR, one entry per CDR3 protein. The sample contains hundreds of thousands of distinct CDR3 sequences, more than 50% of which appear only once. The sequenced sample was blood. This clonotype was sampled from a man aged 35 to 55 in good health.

The CDR3 is CASSLTFHEQYF. For the CDR3, the DNA is TGCGCCAGCAGCTTGACATTCCACGAGCAGTACTTC. The chain has TRBV5-1 and TRBJ2-7, with no clear D. In germline, CDR1 is SGHRS, CDR2 YFSETQ. The ends were cut back, 1 base at V and 5 bases at J, with 7 bases in the middle. CDR3 length equals 12 residues.